These T cell receptor beta chains were read from a single sample in a study of blood T cells in healthy people across ages. One entry per CDR3 protein results from TCRdb running MiXCR on the 5' RACE reads. The sample holds approximately 800,000 distinct CDR3 sequences; about 61% are singletons and the top ten take about 26%. The sample was blood. These TCRs come from a man aged 35 to 55 in good health. The CDR3 runs from the conserved cysteine through the conserved F or W. Each record gives: J gene, D gene, V gene, clone size, CDR3 DNA, CDR3 protein. D genes are given only for firm matches. Not all rows give a size; the values are once, few, many and, for expanded clones, a class.

J: TRBJ2-5; D: NA; V: TRBV7-2; size: NA; DNA: TGTGCCAGCAGCTTACAGGGAGGTGCGAATCAAGAGACCCAGTACTTC; CDR3: CASSLQGGANQETQYF
J: TRBJ2-3; D: NA; V: TRBV27; size: NA; DNA: TGTGCCAGCATGATTGGCTCTAGCACAGATACGCAGTATTTT; CDR3: CASMIGSSTDTQYF
J: TRBJ1-1; D: NA; V: TRBV20-1; size: NA; DNA: TGCAGTGCTAGGGGAGGGCAGGGTGGCACTGAAGCTTTCTTT; CDR3: CSARGGQGGTEAFF
J: TRBJ1-1; D: NA; V: TRBV7-2; size: NA; DNA: TGTGCCAGCAGCTCCCCCGGACTAACGTCTGAAGCTTTCTTT; CDR3: CASSSPGLTSEAFF
J: TRBJ2-1; D: NA; V: TRBV3-1; size: NA; DNA: TGTGCCAGCAGCCAGGACCAAACGAGGTACAATGAGCAGTTCTTC; CDR3: CASSQDQTRYNEQFF
J: TRBJ2-5; D: NA; V: TRBV28; size: NA; DNA: TGTGCCAGCAGCACTCAGGTCCAGGGTCCCCAAGAGACCCAGTACTTC; CDR3: CASSTQVQGPQETQYF
J: TRBJ2-2; D: NA; V: TRBV6-5; size: NA; DNA: TGTGCCAGCAGCAGATTGGGGGAGCTGTTTTTT; CDR3: CASSRLGELFF
J: TRBJ1-2; D: TRBD1; V: TRBV20-1; size: NA; DNA: TGCAGTGCTTACAGGGGGAGCTATGGCTACACCTTC; CDR3: CSAYRGSYGYTF
J: TRBJ2-3; D: TRBD1; V: TRBV6-5; size: many; DNA: TGCGCCAGCAGCCTGGGACAGGGAGGCACAGATACGCAGTATTTT; CDR3: CASSLGQGGTDTQYF
J: TRBJ1-2; D: NA; V: TRBV20-1; size: NA; DNA: TGCAGTGCTAGATTAGCGGGGGTAGACTATGGCTACACCTTC; CDR3: CSARLAGVDYGYTF
J: TRBJ2-3; D: TRBD2; V: TRBV27; size: few; DNA: TGTGCCAGCAGTTTAAGTCGGGGGGGCACAGATACGCAGTATTTT; CDR3: CASSLSRGGTDTQYF
J: TRBJ2-6; D: NA; V: TRBV11-1; size: few; DNA: TGTGCCAGCAGCCCGAAACGGGAGCCTGGGGCCAACGTCCTGACTTTC; CDR3: CASSPKREPGANVLTF
J: TRBJ1-6; D: NA; V: TRBV3-1; size: NA; DNA: TGTGCCAGCAGCCAAGAGGCGACAGGCAATTCACCCCTCCACTTT; CDR3: CASSQEATGNSPLHF
J: TRBJ2-3; D: TRBD2; V: TRBV3-1; size: few; DNA: TGTGCCAGCAGCCACCCCGGGGGGAATACGCAGTATTTT; CDR3: CASSHPGGNTQYF
J: TRBJ2-7; D: TRBD1; V: TRBV29-1; size: NA; DNA: TGCAGCGTTGTGACCGGGACAGGGCCCTACGAGCAGTACTTC; CDR3: CSVVTGTGPYEQYF
J: TRBJ2-7; D: NA; V: TRBV28; size: NA; DNA: TGTGCCAGCAGTTTATATAGGCTCGGTGCTAGCGACACCTACGAGCAGTACTTC; CDR3: CASSLYRLGASDTYEQYF
J: TRBJ2-7; D: TRBD2; V: TRBV5-1; size: NA; DNA: TGCGCCACCAACCCGGGCGGGAGGAACTCCTACGAGCAGTACTTC; CDR3: CATNPGGRNSYEQYF
J: TRBJ2-7; D: NA; V: TRBV11-3; size: NA; DNA: TGTGCCAGCAGCTTATATCCCGGGAACGAGCAGTACTTC; CDR3: CASSLYPGNEQYF
J: TRBJ2-7; D: NA; V: TRBV7-8; size: NA; DNA: TGTGCCAGCAGCTCAGAGAGGCGGGACGAGCAGTACTTC; CDR3: CASSSERRDEQYF
J: TRBJ2-1; D: NA; V: TRBV20-1; size: NA; DNA: TGCAGTGCTAGTGGCCTAGCTAGCAATGAGCAGTTCTTC; CDR3: CSASGLASNEQFF
J: TRBJ1-1; D: NA; V: TRBV5-1; size: NA; DNA: TGCGCCAGCAGCTTGGCGCAGGTGGGGACTGAAGCTTTCTTT; CDR3: CASSLAQVGTEAFF
J: TRBJ2-5; D: TRBD1; V: TRBV11-2; size: NA; DNA: TGTGCCAGCAGCCCGGACACAGGGGAAGAATTTGGGACCCAGTACTTC; CDR3: CASSPDTGEEFGTQYF
J: TRBJ1-1; D: NA; V: TRBV7-2; size: NA; DNA: TGTGCCAGCAGCTTTTTGCTGGAGAACACTGAAGCTTTCTTT; CDR3: CASSFLLENTEAFF
J: TRBJ2-1; D: NA; V: TRBV29-1; size: NA; DNA: TGCAGCGTTGGGGCCGGTTACAATGAGCAGTTCTTC; CDR3: CSVGAGYNEQFF
J: TRBJ2-3; D: TRBD2; V: TRBV2; size: NA; DNA: TGTGCCAGCAAACCGGGACTAGCTACAGATACGCAGTATTTT; CDR3: CASKPGLATDTQYF
J: TRBJ1-5; D: TRBD1; V: TRBV6-2/TRBV6-3; size: NA; DNA: TGTGCCAGCATACCTGGAGGACAGGGCGATCAGCCCCAGCATTTT; CDR3: CASIPGGQGDQPQHF
J: TRBJ2-7; D: NA; V: TRBV28; size: NA; DNA: TGTGCCAGCAGGGGGTTGGTCTACGAGCAGTACTTC; CDR3: CASRGLVYEQYF
J: TRBJ1-1; D: TRBD1; V: TRBV29-1; size: NA; DNA: TGCAGCGTTAGAAGAGACAGGGACCACACTGAAGCTTTCTTT; CDR3: CSVRRDRDHTEAFF